These 24 T cell receptor beta chains were sequenced from one sample in a study of T-cell memory formation after mild COVID-19. MiXCR, run by TCRdb on the 5' RACE reads, gives a single entry per CDR3 protein. Of 550,000 to 600,000 distinct CDR3 sequences in the sample, around a sixth were seen once. The specimen was PBMCs or a T cell subset sorted from them (not recorded which). The receptors were sampled from an adult woman who had mild COVID-19 (a few samples of this study predate the infection). Cell type and time point are not known.

Note on this clonotype: A much larger clone differs by one base, so this may be a read error. The chain recombines TRBV6-4 with TRBJ2-1; maybe TRBD1 (6 bases). The CDR3 is made up of 13 amino acids. Per germline, CDR1 MRHNA and CDR2 SNTAGT. This CDR3 reads CDSSGDNYNEQFF. Here the CDR3 DNA reads TGTGACAGCAGTGGGGACAACTACAATGAGCAGTTCTTC.

There are a few counts of this clonotype. The chain combines TRBV3-1 with TRBJ2-3, with unresolved D. Germline V CDR1 and CDR2: LGHDT, YNNKEL (reference sequence). V gave up 3 bases and J gave up 1 base, with 11 bases separating them. This CDR3 has 15 amino acids. CDR3 DNA: TGTGCCAGCAGCCATAGGACCGTAGGCACAGATACGCAGTATTTT. Protein sequence: CASSHRTVGTDTQYF.

This clonotype was counted only a few times. The gene calls are TRBV29-1 and TRBJ2-3; the D is unclear. Germline V gene lookup returns CDR1 SQVTM and CDR2 ANQGSEA. Trimming left V 6 bases short and J 2 bases short, with 3 bases between. CDR3 length: 10 amino acids. The CDR3 region is CSVTTDTQYF. The CDR3 coding sequence is TGCAGCGTAACCACAGATACGCAGTATTTT.

In this sample, this clonotype turned up a few times. V gene TRBV9 combines with J gene TRBJ2-1; D is tentatively TRBD1 or TRBD2 (6 bases each). Trimming pared 2 bases from V and 3 bases from J, leaving 12 bases between. This CDR3 contains 15 residues. Germline V gives CDR1 SGDLS, CDR2 YYNGEE. In nucleotides, the CDR3 is TGTGCCAGCAGCGTTAGGGGGGAACGCTACAATGAGCAGTTCTTC. Protein sequence: CASSVRGERYNEQFF. The full variable domain, rest sourced from reference TRBV9 and TRBJ2-1, is DSGVTQTPKHLITATGQRVTLRCSPRSGDLSVYWYQQSLDQGLQFLIQYYNGEERAKGNILERFSAQQFPDLHSELNLSSLELGDSALYFCASSVRGERYNEQFFGPGTRLTVL.

This clonotype was seen a few times. The genes are TRBV5-5 and TRBJ2-3, with D unresolved. Trimming pared 0 bases from V and 2 bases from J, leaving 7 bases between. CDR1 and CDR2 from the germline V gene are SGHKS and YYEKEE (reference sequence). The CDR3 has 14 residues. The CDR3 bases are TGTGCCAGCAGCTTGGAGCGTCTCACAGATACGCAGTATTTT. As protein: CASSLERLTDTQYF.

This clonotype was seen more than once but under ten times. This chain connects TRBV29-1 to TRBJ1-1, with unresolved D. Germline V gene lookup returns CDR1 SQVTM and CDR2 ANQGSEA. This CDR3 region has 13 residues. Trimming cost V 3 bases and J 5 bases, with 13 bases left between them. This CDR3 is CSVDDGSRTEAFF. The DNA for the CDR3 is TGCAGCGTTGATGATGGGAGTCGGACTGAAGCTTTCTTT.

This sequence joins TRBV12-3 or TRBV12-4 and TRBJ2-4; 11 nucleotides align to TRBD2. The junction had 1 base not matched to a gene; V was cut back by 2 bases and J by 7 bases. This CDR3 region has 14 residues. As DNA, the CDR3 is TGTGCCAGCAGTTTACTAGCGGGAGGCAACATTCAGTACTTC. This codes for CASSLLAGGNIQYF.

In this sample, this clonotype turned up a few times. CDR3 residues: CASTGGGSYNEQFF. DNA for the CDR3: TGCGCCAGCACTGGGGGGGGCTCCTACAATGAGCAGTTCTTC. The chain links TRBV4-1 to TRBJ2-1; 7 bases map to TRBD2. From germline, CDR1 is MGHRA and CDR2 YSYEKL. The CDR3 has 14 amino acids. J gave up 0 bases and V 7 bases, and 3 bases lay outside the gene matches.

This clonotype has only a few counts. The J gene is TRBJ2-1, the V gene TRBV7-2, with 8 bases fitting TRBD1. The J segment lost 5 bases and the V segment lost 4 bases, leaving 10 bases of the junction unmatched. The CDR3 is made up of 16 amino acids. CDR1 SGHTA and CDR2 FQGNSA come from the germline V gene. The CDR3 DNA is TGTGCCAGCAGCTACAGTTCAGGGGGCGCGGACAATGAGCAGTTCTTC. This encodes CASSYSSGGADNEQFF.

The V and J genes are TRBV3-1 and TRBJ2-2, with 7 bases identical to TRBD2. The CDR3 is 16 amino acids. Germline lookup yields CDR1 LGHDT and CDR2 YNNKEL (reference sequence). V lost 3 bases, J lost 5 bases, and 9 bases stayed unmatched. The CDR3 here is CASSQVIGEGTGELFF. As DNA, the CDR3 is TGTGCCAGCAGCCAGGTTATCGGGGAGGGAACCGGGGAGCTGTTTTTT.

This clonotype has only a few counts. The chain couples TRBV6-2 or TRBV6-3 to TRBJ2-1; 7 bases are a match to TRBD2. Germline V gene data show CDR1 as MNHEY and CDR2 as SVGEGT. The CDR3 has 15 residues. The V segment lost 5 bases and the J segment 2 bases; nucleotides outside the gene matches: 6. CDR3 nucleotides: TGTGCCAGCAGTCCCGGGGGGAATCCCTACAATGAGCAGTTCTTC. This sequence encodes CASSPGGNPYNEQFF.

V and J are TRBV6-2 or TRBV6-3 and TRBJ2-1; 13 nucleotides line up with TRBD2. CDR1 is MNHEY, CDR2 SVGEGT, per germline. This CDR3 region has 19 residues. V gave up 4 bases and J gave up 3 bases; unmatched junction bases: 12. The CDR3 nucleotides read TGTGCCAGCAGTTCTCAAACTGGACTAGCGGGGGAATACTACAATGAGCAGTTCTTC. Amino acid sequence: CASSSQTGLAGEYYNEQFF.

There are a few counts of this clonotype. The chain couples TRBV20-1 to TRBJ1-2; weak D call: TRBD1 (5 bases). Trimming took 0 bases from V and 2 from J, leaving 10 bases between them. CDR1 and CDR2 from the germline V gene are DFQATT and SNEGSKA (reference sequence). CDR3 size: 14 residues. CDR3 nucleotides: TGCAGTGCTAGAGAAGAGGGGAGGAACTATGGCTACACCTTC. Amino acid sequence: CSAREEGRNYGYTF.

The chain uses TRBV30 and TRBJ2-7, with TRBD1 matching 9 bases. V gave up 2 bases and J gave up 0 bases; unmatched junction bases: 8. This CDR3 contains 16 residues. CDR1 GTSNPN and CDR2 SVGIG come from the germline V gene (reference sequence). CDR3 sequence reads: CAWSLRTGASSYEQYF. The CDR3 DNA reads as TGTGCCTGGAGTTTAAGGACAGGGGCTAGCTCCTACGAGCAGTACTTC.

This rearrangement joins TRBV7-8 to TRBJ2-5; no definite D call. CDR1 and CDR2 from the germline V gene are SGHVS and FQNEAQ. The CDR3 consists of 13 residues. Trimming took 4 bases from V and 2 from J, leaving 8 bases between them. In DNA form, the CDR3 reads TGTGCCAGCAGCTCAAACCCGCAAGAGACCCAGTACTTC. Encoded protein: CASSSNPQETQYF.

The chain combines TRBV11-2 with TRBJ1-2; D is perhaps TRBD1 (5 bases). Deletions cut 3 bases from V and 3 bases from J, with 20 bases between. This CDR3 is 17 amino acids long. The germline V gene has CDR1 SGHAT and CDR2 FQNNGV. CDR3: CASSFVDDSPRDYGYTF. The CDR3 bases are TGTGCCAGCAGCTTTGTTGACGACAGCCCTAGGGACTATGGCTACACCTTC. The full variable domain, rest sourced from reference TRBV11-2 and TRBJ1-2, is EAGVAQSPRYKIIEKRQSVAFWCNPISGHATLYWYQQILGQGPKLLIQFQNNGVVDDSQLPKDRFSAERLKGVDSTLKIQPAKLEDSAVYLCASSFVDDSPRDYGYTFGSGTRLTVV.

The chain links TRBV3-1 to TRBJ1-2; D gene unclear. This CDR3 has 12 residues. The ends were cut back, 10 bases at V and 4 bases at J, with 13 bases in the middle. CDR1 and CDR2 from the germline V gene are LGHDT and YNNKEL (reference sequence). The CDR3, as DNA: TGTGCCACCACCGAAGTAGTCTATGGCTACACCTTC. Translation: CATTEVVYGYTF.

This clonotype showed up just a few times. The CDR3 protein is CASKPGLAVHEQFF. CDR3 DNA: TGTGCCAGCAAACCGGGACTAGCGGTACATGAGCAGTTCTTC. The chain uses TRBV25-1 and TRBJ2-1, with TRBD2 matching over 11 bases. This CDR3 is built from 14 residues. Trimming at V came to 7 bases and at J to 8 bases, leaving 7 bases not matched to a gene. Germline loops: CDR1 MGHDK, CDR2 SYGVNS. The variable domain in full, completed from reference TRBV25-1 and TRBJ2-1, reads EADIYQTPRYLVIGTGKKITLECSQTMGHDKMYWYQQDPGMELHLIHYSYGVNSTEKGDLSSESTVSRIRTEHFPLTLESARPSHTSQYLCASKPGLAVHEQFFGPGTRLTVL.

J is TRBJ1-1 and V is TRBV12-3 or TRBV12-4; D is possibly TRBD1 (6 bases). The CDR3 totals 19 residues. Trimming took off 1 base at V and 4 bases at J, with 25 bases between the two ends. As DNA, the CDR3 is TGTGCCAGCAGTTTAGGTCCAGGCTACCTATCCGAGGGGGGCACTGAAGCTTTCTTT. Encoded protein: CASSLGPGYLSEGGTEAFF.

V gene TRBV14 combines with J gene TRBJ2-7; tentative D call: TRBD1 (5 bases). Trimming left V 0 bases short and J 2 bases short, with 11 bases between. The CDR3 covers 15 residues. CDR1 SGHDN and CDR2 FVKESK come from the germline V gene. The CDR3 sequence: CASSQEIGVAYEQYF. For the CDR3, the DNA is TGTGCCAGCAGCCAAGAAATAGGGGTCGCCTACGAGCAGTACTTC.

The chain carries TRBV11-2 and TRBJ2-2, with D uncertain. Germline V lookup: CDR1 SGHAT, CDR2 FQNNGV. The CDR3 sequence is 15 residues long. The V and J ends lost 1 base and 6 bases respectively, with 12 bases between them. The chain's CDR3 is CASSLVVGFPGELFF. In DNA, the CDR3 is TGTGCCAGCAGCTTAGTAGTTGGGTTTCCCGGGGAGCTGTTTTTT.

J is TRBJ2-4 and V is TRBV2; 11 nucleotides match TRBD2. Germline CDR1 reads SNHLY; CDR2 reads FYNNEI. The CDR3 runs 15 residues. V was pared by 7 bases and J by 6 bases, with 8 bases of the junction left unmatched. Here the CDR3 reads CASMGIAGGANIQYF. CDR3 DNA sequence: TGTGCCAGCATGGGGATAGCGGGGGGGGCAAACATTCAGTACTTC.

The CDR3 sequence: CASSQAWREDTQYF. In nucleotides, the CDR3 is TGTGCCAGCAGCCAGGCCTGGAGGGAAGATACGCAGTATTTT. The rearrangement uses TRBV5-4 and TRBJ2-3; D might be TRBD2 (6 bases). Trimming took 4 bases from V and 5 from J, leaving 14 bases between them. This CDR3 is built from 14 residues. Germline CDR1 and CDR2: SGHNT and YYREEE (reference sequence). Full variable domain (remainder filled in from reference TRBV5-4 and TRBJ2-3): ETGVTQSPTHLIKTRGQQVTLRCSSQSGHNTVSWYQQALGQGPQFIFQYYREEENGRGNFPPRFSGLQFPNYSSELNVNALELDDSALYLCASSQAWREDTQYFGPGTRLTVL.

This clonotype was found many times. For the CDR3, the DNA is TGTGCCAGCAGTGAGACTAGCGGGGTATACAATGAGCAGTTCTTC. This gives the protein CASSETSGVYNEQFF. V and J are TRBV6-1 and TRBJ2-1; 11 bases fit TRBD2. With V trimmed by 3 bases and J by 4 bases, 2 bases remained unmatched. The CDR3 has 15 residues. CDR1 and CDR2 (germline): MNHNS, SASEGT.